This TCR beta chain was captured in a study of blood T cells in healthy people across ages. The V end lost 4 bases, the J end lost 8 bases, and 18 bases lay between the germline ends. The CDR3 spans 15 residues. Germline loops: CDR1 SGHRS, CDR2 YFSETQ. Researchers isolated at least 7 million PBMCs per sample. The second PCR ran roughly 7 to 12 cycles with a sample-barcoded 5' primer and J-beta primers. Via MiXCR, TCRdb re-called the 5' RACE reads, giving one row per CDR3 protein. Of approximately 800,000 distinct CDR3 sequences in the sample, 20% to 25% were seen once. Study-level results: In these data, TCR beta diversity tracked strongly with naive T cell percentage.

In this sample, this clonotype turned up once. As yet, its antigen is unknown. These data are also associated with another study on T cells of mothers and their children. That source adds: Samples were provided by three healthy Caucasian mothers and their six children. Regardless of relatedness, pairs show thymic selection shaping TCR recombination output in a similar manner.

The rearrangement joins TRBV5-1 to TRBJ1-4, with TRBD1 as a possible D gene (6 bases). The receptor was isolated from a boy younger than 18 in good health. The specimen was blood. As DNA, the CDR3 is TGCGCCAGCAGCGGACGGAGGGGGGGCAGGGAAAAACTGTTTTTT. This translates into CASSGRRGGREKLFF.